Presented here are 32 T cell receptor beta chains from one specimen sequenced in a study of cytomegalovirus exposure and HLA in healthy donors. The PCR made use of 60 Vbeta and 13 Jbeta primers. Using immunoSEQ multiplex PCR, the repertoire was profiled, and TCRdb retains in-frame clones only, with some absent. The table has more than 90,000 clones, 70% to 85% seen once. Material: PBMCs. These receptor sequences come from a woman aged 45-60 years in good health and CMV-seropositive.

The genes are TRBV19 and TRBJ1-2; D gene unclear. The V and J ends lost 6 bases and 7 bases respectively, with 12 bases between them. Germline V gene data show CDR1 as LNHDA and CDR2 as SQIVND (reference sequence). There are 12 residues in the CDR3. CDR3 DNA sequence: TGTGCCAGTAGGCGACCGGGTACTGGCTACACCTTC. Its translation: CASRRPGTGYTF. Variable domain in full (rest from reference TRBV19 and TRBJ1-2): DGGITQSPKYLFRKEGQNVTLSCEQNLNHDAMYWYRQDPGQGLRLIYYSQIVNDFQKGDIAEGYSVSREKKESFPLTVTSAQKNPTAFYLCASRRPGTGYTFGSGTRLTVV.

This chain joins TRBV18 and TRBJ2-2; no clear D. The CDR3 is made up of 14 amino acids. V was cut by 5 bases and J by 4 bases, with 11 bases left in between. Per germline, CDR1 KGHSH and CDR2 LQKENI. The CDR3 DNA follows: TGTGCCAGCTCATTCGTAGCTCGCACCGGGGAGCTGTTTTTT. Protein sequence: CASSFVARTGELFF.

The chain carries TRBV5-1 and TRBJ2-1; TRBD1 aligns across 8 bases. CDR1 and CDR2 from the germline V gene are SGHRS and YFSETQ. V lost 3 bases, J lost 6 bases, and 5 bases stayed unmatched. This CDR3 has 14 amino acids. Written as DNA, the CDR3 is TGCGCCAGCAGCTGGGCAGGGGGCAGCAATGAGCAGTTCTTC. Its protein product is CASSWAGGSNEQFF.

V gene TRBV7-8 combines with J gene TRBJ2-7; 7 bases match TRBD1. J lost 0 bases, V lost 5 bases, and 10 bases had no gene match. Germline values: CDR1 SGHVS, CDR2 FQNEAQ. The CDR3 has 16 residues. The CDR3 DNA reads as TGTGCCAGCAGCCGTACAGGGGCCTCTAACTCCTACGAGCAGTACTTC. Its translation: CASSRTGASNSYEQYF.

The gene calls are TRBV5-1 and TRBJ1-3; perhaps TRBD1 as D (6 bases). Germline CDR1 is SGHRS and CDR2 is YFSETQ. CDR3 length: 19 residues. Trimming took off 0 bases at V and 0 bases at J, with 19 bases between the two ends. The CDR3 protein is CASSLGVAGVRFSGNTIYF. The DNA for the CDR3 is TGCGCCAGCAGCTTGGGCGTGGCAGGGGTGAGATTCTCTGGAAACACCATATATTTT. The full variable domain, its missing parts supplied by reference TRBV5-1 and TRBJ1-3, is KAGVTQTPRYLIKTRGQQVTLSCSPISGHRSVSWYQQTPGQGLQFLFEYFSETQRNKGNFPGRFSGRQFSNSRSEMNVSTLELGDSALYLCASSLGVAGVRFSGNTIYFGEGSWLTVV.

The CDR3: CASSEIGTDYGYTF. The CDR3 coding sequence is TGTGCCAGCAGTGAAATCGGGACAGACTATGGCTACACCTTC. V and J are TRBV6-1 and TRBJ1-2; 7 bases match TRBD1. Trimming took 2 bases from V and 3 from J; bases not matched to a gene: 3. Looked up from germline, CDR1 is MNHNS and CDR2 is SASEGT. The CDR3 is 14 residues long.

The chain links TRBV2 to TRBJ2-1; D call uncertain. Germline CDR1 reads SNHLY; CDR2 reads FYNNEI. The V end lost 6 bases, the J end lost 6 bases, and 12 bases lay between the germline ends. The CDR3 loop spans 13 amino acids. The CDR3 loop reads CASRPGSSNEQFF. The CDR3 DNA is TGTGCCAGCAGGCCGGGTTCTAGCAATGAGCAGTTCTTC. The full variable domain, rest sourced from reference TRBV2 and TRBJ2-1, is EPEVTQTPSHQVTQMGQEVILRCVPISNHLYFYWYRQILGQKVEFLVSFYNNEISEKSEIFDDQFSVERPDGSNFTLKIRSTKLEDSAMYFCASRPGSSNEQFFGPGTRLTVL.

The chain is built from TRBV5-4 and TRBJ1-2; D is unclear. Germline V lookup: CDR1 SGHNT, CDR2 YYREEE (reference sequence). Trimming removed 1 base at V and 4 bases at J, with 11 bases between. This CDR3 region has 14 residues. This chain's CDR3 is CASSLTESLYGYTF. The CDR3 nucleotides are TGTGCCAGCAGCTTGACAGAGTCCCTCTATGGCTACACCTTC.

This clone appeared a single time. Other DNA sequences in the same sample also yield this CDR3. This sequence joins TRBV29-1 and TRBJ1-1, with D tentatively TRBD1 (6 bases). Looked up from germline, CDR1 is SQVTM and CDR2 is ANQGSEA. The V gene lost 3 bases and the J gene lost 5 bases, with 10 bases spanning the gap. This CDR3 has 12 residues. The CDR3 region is CSVDQGSTEAFF. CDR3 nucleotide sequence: TGCAGCGTTGACCAGGGGTCAACTGAAGCTTTCTTT. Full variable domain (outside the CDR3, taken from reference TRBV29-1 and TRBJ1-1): SAVISQKPSRDICQRGTSLTIQCQVDSQVTMMFWYRQQPGQSLTLIATANQGSEATYESGFVIDKFPISRPNLTFSTLTVSNMSPEDSSIYLCSVDQGSTEAFFGQGTRLTVV.

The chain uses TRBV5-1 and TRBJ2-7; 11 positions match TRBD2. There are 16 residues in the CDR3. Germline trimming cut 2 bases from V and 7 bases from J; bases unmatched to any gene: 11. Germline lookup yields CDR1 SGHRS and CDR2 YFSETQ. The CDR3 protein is CASSFTSGSSFGEQYF. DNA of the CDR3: TGCGCCAGCAGCTTCACTAGCGGGAGTTCTTTCGGGGAGCAGTACTTC.

CDR3 DNA sequence: TGTGCCAGCTCACCGGCAGGGGGGAATCGGGAGCAGTACTTC. Its translation is CASSPAGGNREQYF. The V call is TRBV18, the J call TRBJ2-7; the D gene is possibly TRBD1 (7 bases). CDR3 length: 14 residues. V lost 3 bases, J lost 7 bases, and 16 bases lay in between. The germline gives CDR1 KGHSH, CDR2 LQKENI.

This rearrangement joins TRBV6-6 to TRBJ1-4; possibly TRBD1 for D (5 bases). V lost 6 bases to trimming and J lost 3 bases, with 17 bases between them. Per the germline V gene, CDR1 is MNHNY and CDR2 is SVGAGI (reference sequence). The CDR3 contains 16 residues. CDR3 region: CASSQARQLSNEKLFF. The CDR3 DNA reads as TGTGCCAGCAGCCAGGCCCGACAGCTATCTAATGAAAAACTGTTTTTT.

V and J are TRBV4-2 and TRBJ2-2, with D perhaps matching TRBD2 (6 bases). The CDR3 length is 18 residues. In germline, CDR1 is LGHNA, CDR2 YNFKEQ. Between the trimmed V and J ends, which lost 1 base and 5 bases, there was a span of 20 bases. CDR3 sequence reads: CASSQGIAGTLRTGELFF. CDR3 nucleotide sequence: TGTGCCAGCAGCCAAGGAATTGCTGGGACTCTGAGGACCGGGGAGCTGTTTTTT.

The CDR3 region has the DNA TGTGCCAGCAGCTTAGCGGTGTCTACCGAGCAGTACTTC. It is translated as CASSLAVSTEQYF. The chain joins TRBV7-6 to TRBJ2-7; no clear D. Germline V gene data show CDR1 as SGHVS and CDR2 as FNYEAQ. This CDR3 is built from 13 residues. V was cut by 0 bases and J by 6 bases, with 9 bases left in between.

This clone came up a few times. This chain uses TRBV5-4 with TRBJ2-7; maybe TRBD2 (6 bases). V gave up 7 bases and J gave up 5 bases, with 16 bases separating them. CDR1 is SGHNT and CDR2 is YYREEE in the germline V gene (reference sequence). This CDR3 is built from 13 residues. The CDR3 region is CASSPGVYDEQYF. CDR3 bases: TGTGCCAGCTCTCCGGGGGTTTACGACGAGCAGTACTTC.

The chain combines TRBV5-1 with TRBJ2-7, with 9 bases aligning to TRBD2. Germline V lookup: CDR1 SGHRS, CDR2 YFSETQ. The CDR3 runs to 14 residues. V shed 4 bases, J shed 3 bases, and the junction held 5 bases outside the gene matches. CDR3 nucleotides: TGCGCCAGCAGCCCTGGAGCGGGGGGCTACGAGCAGTACTTC. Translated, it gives CASSPGAGGYEQYF.

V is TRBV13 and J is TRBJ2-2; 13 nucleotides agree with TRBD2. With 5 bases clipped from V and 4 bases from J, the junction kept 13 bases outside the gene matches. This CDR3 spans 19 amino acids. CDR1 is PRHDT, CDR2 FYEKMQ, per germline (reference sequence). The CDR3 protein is CASSGRPGLAGMGTGELFF. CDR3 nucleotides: TGTGCCAGCAGCGGCAGACCGGGACTAGCGGGGATGGGCACCGGGGAGCTGTTTTTT.

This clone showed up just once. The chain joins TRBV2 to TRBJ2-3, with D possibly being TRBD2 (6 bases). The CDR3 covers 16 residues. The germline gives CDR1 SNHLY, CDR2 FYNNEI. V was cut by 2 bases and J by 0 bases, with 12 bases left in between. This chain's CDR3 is CASSEFSGTSTDTQYF. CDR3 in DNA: TGTGCCAGCAGTGAATTTTCCGGGACTAGCACAGATACGCAGTATTTT.

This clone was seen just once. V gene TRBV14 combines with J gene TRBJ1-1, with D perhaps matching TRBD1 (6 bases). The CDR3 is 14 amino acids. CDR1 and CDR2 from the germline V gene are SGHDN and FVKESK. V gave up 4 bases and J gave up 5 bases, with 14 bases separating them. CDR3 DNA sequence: TGTGCCAGCAGCCGGACCCTACAGGGTACTGAAGCTTTCTTT. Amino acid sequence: CASSRTLQGTEAFF.

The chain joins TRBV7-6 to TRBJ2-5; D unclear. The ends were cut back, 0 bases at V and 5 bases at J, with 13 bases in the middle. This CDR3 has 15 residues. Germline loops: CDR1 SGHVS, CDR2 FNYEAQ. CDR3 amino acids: CASSLAWSRQETQYF. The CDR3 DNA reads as TGTGCCAGCAGCTTAGCGTGGTCACGCCAGGAGACCCAGTACTTC.

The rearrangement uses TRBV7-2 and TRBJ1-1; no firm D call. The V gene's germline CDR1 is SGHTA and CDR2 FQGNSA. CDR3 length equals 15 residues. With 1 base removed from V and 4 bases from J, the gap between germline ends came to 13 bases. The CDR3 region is CASSLDGVLGTEAFF. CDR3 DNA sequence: TGTGCCAGCAGCTTAGACGGGGTTCTAGGCACTGAAGCTTTCTTT.

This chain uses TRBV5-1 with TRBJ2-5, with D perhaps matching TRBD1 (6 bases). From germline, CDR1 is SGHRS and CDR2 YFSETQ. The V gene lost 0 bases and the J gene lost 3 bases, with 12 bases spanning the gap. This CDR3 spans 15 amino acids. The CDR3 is CASSLGQVGEETQYF. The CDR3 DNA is TGCGCCAGCAGCTTGGGACAGGTGGGGGAAGAGACCCAGTACTTC.

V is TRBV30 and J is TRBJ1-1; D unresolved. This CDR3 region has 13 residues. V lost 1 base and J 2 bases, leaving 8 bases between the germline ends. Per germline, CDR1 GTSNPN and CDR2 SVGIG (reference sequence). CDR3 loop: CAWSALVNTEAFF. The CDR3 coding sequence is TGTGCCTGGAGTGCCTTAGTAAACACTGAAGCTTTCTTT. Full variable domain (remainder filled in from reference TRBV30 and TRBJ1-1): SQTIHQWPATLVQPVGSPLSLECTVEGTSNPNLYWYRQAAGRGLQLLFYSVGIGQISSEVPQNLSASRPQDRQFILSSKKLLLSDSGFYLCAWSALVNTEAFFGQGTRLTVV.

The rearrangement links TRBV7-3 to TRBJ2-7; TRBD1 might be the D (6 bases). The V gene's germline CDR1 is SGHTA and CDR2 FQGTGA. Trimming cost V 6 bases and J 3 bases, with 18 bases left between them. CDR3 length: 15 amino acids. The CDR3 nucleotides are TGTGCCAGCAGGCCAATCCGGGACAAACACTACGAGCAGTACTTC. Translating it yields CASRPIRDKHYEQYF.

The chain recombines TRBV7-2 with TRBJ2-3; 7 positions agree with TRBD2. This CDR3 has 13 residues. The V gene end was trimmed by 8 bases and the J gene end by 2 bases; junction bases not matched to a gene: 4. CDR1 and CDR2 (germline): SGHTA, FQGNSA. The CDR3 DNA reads TGTGCCAGCTTAGCGGGTGCCACAGATACGCAGTATTTT. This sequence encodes CASLAGATDTQYF.

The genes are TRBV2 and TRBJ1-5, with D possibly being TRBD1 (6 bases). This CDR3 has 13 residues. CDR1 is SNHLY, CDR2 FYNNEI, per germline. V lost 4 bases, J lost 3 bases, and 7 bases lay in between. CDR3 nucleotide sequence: TGTGCCAGCAGTGGACAGGTCAATCAGCCCCAGCATTTT. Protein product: CASSGQVNQPQHF.

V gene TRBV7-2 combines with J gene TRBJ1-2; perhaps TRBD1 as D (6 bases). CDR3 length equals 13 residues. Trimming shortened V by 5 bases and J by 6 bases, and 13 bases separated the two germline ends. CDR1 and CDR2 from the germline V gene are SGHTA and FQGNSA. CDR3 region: CASSLGSGDGYTF. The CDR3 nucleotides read TGTGCCAGCAGCCTTGGGTCAGGGGATGGCTACACCTTC.

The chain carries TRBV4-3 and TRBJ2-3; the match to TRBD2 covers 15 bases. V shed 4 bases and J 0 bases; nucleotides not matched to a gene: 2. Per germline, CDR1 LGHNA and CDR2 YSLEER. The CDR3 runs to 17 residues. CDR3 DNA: TGCGCCAGCAGCCGGACTAGCGGGGGGGCTAGCACAGATACGCAGTATTTT. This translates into CASSRTSGGASTDTQYF.

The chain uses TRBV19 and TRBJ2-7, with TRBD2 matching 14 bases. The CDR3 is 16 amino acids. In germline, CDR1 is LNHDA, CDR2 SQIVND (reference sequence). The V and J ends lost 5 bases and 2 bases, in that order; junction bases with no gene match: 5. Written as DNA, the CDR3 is TGTGCCAGTAGTCCTGGACTAGCGGGGGGTACCTACGAGCAGTACTTC. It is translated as CASSPGLAGGTYEQYF. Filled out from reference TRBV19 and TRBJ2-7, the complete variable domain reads DGGITQSPKYLFRKEGQNVTLSCEQNLNHDAMYWYRQDPGQGLRLIYYSQIVNDFQKGDIAEGYSVSREKKESFPLTVTSAQKNPTAFYLCASSPGLAGGTYEQYFGPGTRLTVT.

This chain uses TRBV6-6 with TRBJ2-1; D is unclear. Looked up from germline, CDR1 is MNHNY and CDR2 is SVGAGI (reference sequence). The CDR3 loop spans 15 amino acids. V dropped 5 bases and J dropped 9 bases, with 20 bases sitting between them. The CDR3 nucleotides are TGTGCCAGCAGTCAGGCGTTGGCGTCTGTCGCTGAGCAGTTCTTC. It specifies CASSQALASVAEQFF.

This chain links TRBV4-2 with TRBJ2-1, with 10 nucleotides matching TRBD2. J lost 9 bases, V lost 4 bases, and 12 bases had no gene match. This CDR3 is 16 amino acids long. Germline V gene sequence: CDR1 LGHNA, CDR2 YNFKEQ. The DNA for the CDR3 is TGTGCCAGCAGCCCCTCCTCCCTAGCGGGAGTCAGTGAGCAGTTCTTC. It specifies CASSPSSLAGVSEQFF.

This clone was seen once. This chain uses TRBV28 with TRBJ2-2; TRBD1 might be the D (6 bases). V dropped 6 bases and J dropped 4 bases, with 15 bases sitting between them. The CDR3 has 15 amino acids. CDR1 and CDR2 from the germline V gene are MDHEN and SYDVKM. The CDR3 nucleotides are TGTGCCAGCAGAGGGGACATGGCGGGCACCGGGGAGCTGTTTTTT. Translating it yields CASRGDMAGTGELFF.